Each of the 17 T cell receptor beta chains below was sequenced from the same sample in a study of control samples from healthy donors and cancer patients (dated by TCRdb to 2020 to 2021). The protocol used for the library was the immunoSEQ multiplex PCR assay. The table comes from immuneACCESS by way of TCRdb, which keeps in-frame sequences with V and J called. Part of the clones is missing from these tables; in studies checked, under half for an unresolved V gene and the rest for unknown reasons. This sample comprises tens of thousands of clones, 75% to 95% of them detected only once. The ten largest clones capture less than 20% of the sample. The material sequenced was blood. The receptors were sampled from a man under 40 in good health.

The V gene is TRBV19, the J gene TRBJ1-5, with D possibly TRBD1 on 6 matching bases. The CDR3 has 17 amino acids. CDR1 and CDR2 (germline): LNHDA, SQIVND (reference sequence). V shed 5 bases and J shed 2 bases, with 19 bases lying between them. The CDR3 is CASSPGPNRAGNQPQHF. The CDR3 DNA follows: TGTGCCAGTAGTCCCGGTCCCAACAGGGCCGGCAATCAGCCCCAGCATTTT.

The chain couples TRBV5-6 to TRBJ2-7, with TRBD1 matching over 7 bases. Germline lookup yields CDR1 SGHDT and CDR2 YYEEEE. The CDR3 length is 14 residues. The junction had 5 bases not matched to a gene; V was cut back by 2 bases and J by 3 bases. The CDR3 sequence: CASSFRQGNYEQYF. The CDR3 nucleotides are TGTGCCAGCAGCTTCAGACAGGGTAACTACGAGCAGTACTTC.

This chain connects TRBV6-1 to TRBJ2-7; no definite D call. In germline, CDR1 is MNHNS, CDR2 SASEGT. This CDR3 is built from 15 residues. Trimming removed 3 bases from V and 0 bases from J, with 12 bases in between. DNA for the CDR3: TGTGCCAGCAGTGACGGGTCGGATGGCTCCTACGAGCAGTACTTC. Its translation: CASSDGSDGSYEQYF.

The chain uses TRBV7-6 and TRBJ2-7; TRBD1 might be the D (6 bases). V was clipped by 5 bases and J by 5 bases, with 16 bases between them. This CDR3 has 14 amino acids. Germline V gene sequence: CDR1 SGHVS, CDR2 FNYEAQ. The CDR3 sequence is CASSDTNRVHEQYF. CDR3 coding DNA: TGTGCCAGCAGCGATACGAACAGGGTCCACGAGCAGTACTTC.

The V and J genes are TRBV9 and TRBJ1-1, with TRBD1 identical over 8 bases. From germline, CDR1 is SGDLS and CDR2 YYNGEE. V was clipped by 3 bases and J by 6 bases; unmatched bases: 10. This CDR3 has 15 residues. The chain's CDR3 is CASSETPGQVAEAFF. The CDR3 DNA follows: TGTGCCAGCAGCGAGACCCCGGGACAGGTCGCTGAAGCTTTCTTT.

The chain employs TRBV19 and TRBJ2-1; possible D gene TRBD1, 8 bases. V lost 4 bases, J lost 2 bases, and 24 bases lay in between. Germline-derived CDR1 and CDR2 are LNHDA and SQIVND (reference sequence). The CDR3 has 19 residues. This CDR3 is CASSKTDRARGATYNEQFF. DNA for the CDR3: TGTGCCAGTAGTAAAACGGACAGGGCCCGGGGGGCCACCTACAATGAGCAGTTCTTC.

The rearrangement links TRBV5-1 to TRBJ2-3; 7 bases are a match to TRBD2. V lost 4 bases and J lost 1; bases outside the gene matches: 3. Per germline, CDR1 SGHRS and CDR2 YFSETQ. CDR3 length: 14 residues. In DNA, the CDR3 is TGCGCCAGCAGCGATCGGGGGGGCACAGATACGCAGTATTTT. It translates to CASSDRGGTDTQYF.

This clone was observed a few times. The chain couples TRBV2 to TRBJ1-2; TRBD1 agrees at 7 bases. Germline V gene data show CDR1 as SNHLY and CDR2 as FYNNEI. Trimming cost V 2 bases and J 2 bases; bases outside gene matches: 2. This CDR3 contains 14 residues. The CDR3 here is CASSEMGQNYGYTF. The DNA for the CDR3 is TGTGCCAGCAGTGAAATGGGACAGAACTATGGCTACACCTTC.

CDR3 residues: CASSLRTGNTEAFF. Written as DNA, the CDR3 is TGCGCCAGCAGCCTCAGGACGGGAAACACTGAAGCTTTCTTT. This sequence joins TRBV5-1 and TRBJ1-1, with D hard to call. The V end was cut by 4 bases, the J end by 2 bases, with 12 bases between. Germline-derived CDR1 and CDR2 are SGHRS and YFSETQ. This CDR3 is built from 14 residues. The full variable domain, with the rest looked up from reference TRBV5-1 and TRBJ1-1, is KAGVTQTPRYLIKTRGQQVTLSCSPISGHRSVSWYQQTPGQGLQFLFEYFSETQRNKGNFPGRFSGRQFSNSRSEMNVSTLELGDSALYLCASSLRTGNTEAFFGQGTRLTVV.

The V and J genes are TRBV2 and TRBJ2-6; no reliable D call. V dropped 4 bases and J dropped 3 bases, with 10 bases sitting between them. The CDR3 spans 15 residues. The germline CDR1 and CDR2 sequences are SNHLY and FYNNEI. The CDR3 coding sequence is TGTGCCAGCAGTGCCACTGGGAATGGGGCCAACGTCCTGACTTTC. Translating it yields CASSATGNGANVLTF. Supplemented by reference TRBV2 and TRBJ2-6, the full variable domain reads EPEVTQTPSHQVTQMGQEVILRCVPISNHLYFYWYRQILGQKVEFLVSFYNNEISEKSEIFDDQFSVERPDGSNFTLKIRSTKLEDSAMYFCASSATGNGANVLTFGAGSRLTVL.

The chain recombines TRBV19 with TRBJ2-5; no reliable D call. The length of the CDR3 is 10 residues. Trimming took off 10 bases at V and 5 bases at J, with 8 bases between the two ends. Germline CDR1 LNHDA, CDR2 SQIVND (reference sequence). The CDR3 is CATLGETQYF. CDR3 DNA: TGTGCCACCCTAGGGGAGACCCAGTACTTC. Combining the CDR3 with reference TRBV19 and TRBJ2-5 gives the whole variable domain DGGITQSPKYLFRKEGQNVTLSCEQNLNHDAMYWYRQDPGQGLRLIYYSQIVNDFQKGDIAEGYSVSREKKESFPLTVTSAQKNPTAFYLCATLGETQYFGPGTRLLVL.

V is TRBV10-2 and J is TRBJ2-1; 7 bases align to TRBD1. Germline V gene data show CDR1 as WSHSY and CDR2 as SAAADI. The CDR3 totals 14 residues. The ends lost 9 bases at V and 4 bases at J; junction bases unmatched: 9. CDR3 residues: CASRRDSPYNEQFF. In DNA form, the CDR3 reads TGCGCCAGTCGTAGGGACAGCCCTTACAATGAGCAGTTCTTC.

The chain uses TRBV2 and TRBJ2-5; a possible D gene is TRBD1 (6 bases). The V end was cut by 5 bases, the J end by 1 base, with 11 bases between. The CDR3 loop spans 14 amino acids. CDR1 is SNHLY, CDR2 FYNNEI, per germline. The CDR3, as DNA: TGTGCCAGCAGTTATGACAGGCGCCAAGAGACCCAGTACTTC. The encoded protein is CASSYDRRQETQYF.

CDR3 sequence reads: CASSPGPDTGELFF. For the CDR3, the DNA is TGTGCCAGCAGTCCGGGGCCCGACACCGGGGAGCTGTTTTTT. This rearrangement joins TRBV7-9 to TRBJ2-2; possibly TRBD1 or TRBD2 for D (5 bases each). Between the trimmed V and J ends, which lost 6 bases and 3 bases, there was a span of 11 bases. Germline V gene data show CDR1 as SEHNR and CDR2 as FQNEAQ (reference sequence). CDR3 size: 14 residues.

V gene TRBV5-1 combines with J gene TRBJ2-7; 7 nucleotides line up with TRBD1. This CDR3 has 15 amino acids. V was clipped by 4 bases and J by 0 bases; unmatched bases: 7. CDR1 and CDR2 from the germline V gene are SGHRS and YFSETQ. Written as DNA, the CDR3 is TGCGCCAGCAGCCGACAGGGCCAAGCCTCCTACGAGCAGTACTTC. It is translated as CASSRQGQASYEQYF.

The chain carries TRBV6-1 and TRBJ2-2; D gene uncertain. V dropped 2 bases and J dropped 0 bases, with 10 bases sitting between them. This CDR3 contains 16 residues. Germline V lookup: CDR1 MNHNS, CDR2 SASEGT. The CDR3 nucleotides read TGTGCCAGCAGTGAAAGTACAGCGTCGAACACCGGGGAGCTGTTTTTT. Translated: CASSESTASNTGELFF.

This clone showed up just a few times. The rearrangement joins TRBV30 to TRBJ1-1; D is unresolved. This CDR3 contains 14 residues. Deletions cut 3 bases from V and 1 base from J, with 12 bases between. Per the germline V gene, CDR1 is GTSNPN and CDR2 is SVGIG (reference sequence). CDR3 region: CAWRQPLQNTEAFF. The CDR3 DNA follows: TGTGCCTGGAGGCAGCCGCTGCAGAACACTGAAGCTTTCTTT.